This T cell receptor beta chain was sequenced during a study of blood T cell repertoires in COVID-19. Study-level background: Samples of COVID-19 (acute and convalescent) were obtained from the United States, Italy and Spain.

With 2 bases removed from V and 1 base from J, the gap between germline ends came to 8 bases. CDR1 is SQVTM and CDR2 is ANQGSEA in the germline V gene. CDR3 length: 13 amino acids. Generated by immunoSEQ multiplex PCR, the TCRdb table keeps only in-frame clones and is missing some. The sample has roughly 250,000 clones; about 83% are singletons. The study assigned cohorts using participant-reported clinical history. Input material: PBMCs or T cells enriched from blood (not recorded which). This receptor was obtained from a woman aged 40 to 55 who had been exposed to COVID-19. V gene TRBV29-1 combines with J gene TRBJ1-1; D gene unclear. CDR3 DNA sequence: TGCAGCGTTGAATCGGAGAGGAACACTGAAGCTTTCTTT. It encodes CSVESERNTEAFF.